The 30 T cell receptor beta chains given below trace back to one sample, sequenced in a study of blood T cell repertoires in COVID-19. Some clones are missing from TCRdb's copy, which holds only in-frame ones; the method was immunoSEQ multiplex PCR. The sample consists of 180,000 or so clones, approximately 84% of them appearing once. Sequenced material: PBMCs or T cells enriched from blood (not recorded which). These receptors came from a man aged 35 to 55 who had recovered from COVID-19.

The chain links TRBV5-1 to TRBJ1-4, with 11 positions matching TRBD1. CDR3 length: 15 residues. The V gene's germline CDR1 is SGHRS and CDR2 YFSETQ. V was pared by 0 bases and J by 7 bases, with 2 bases of the junction left unmatched. This chain's CDR3 is CASSLVGTGGEKLFF. The DNA of the CDR3 is TGCGCCAGCAGCTTGGTAGGGACAGGGGGTGAAAAACTGTTTTTT.

The CDR3 region is CASSIFGTGSLSNQPQHF. The CDR3 region has the DNA TGTGCCAGTAGTATTTTCGGGACAGGGAGCCTTAGCAATCAGCCCCAGCATTTT. J is TRBJ1-5 and V is TRBV19; 9 positions match TRBD1. In germline, CDR1 is LNHDA, CDR2 SQIVND (reference sequence). V lost 3 bases to trimming and J lost 0 bases; unmatched junction nucleotides: 9. The CDR3 is 18 amino acids.

This clone is a singleton in its sample. The genes are TRBV5-4 and TRBJ1-1; maybe TRBD1 (5 bases). V dropped 0 bases and J dropped 0 bases, with 12 bases sitting between them. The CDR3 spans 16 residues. Per the germline V gene, CDR1 is SGHNT and CDR2 is YYREEE (reference sequence). The CDR3 spells CASSLGQSIMNTEAFF. CDR3 coding DNA: TGTGCCAGCAGCTTGGGACAGTCTATCATGAACACTGAAGCTTTCTTT. The full variable domain, its missing parts supplied by reference TRBV5-4 and TRBJ1-1, is ETGVTQSPTHLIKTRGQQVTLRCSSQSGHNTVSWYQQALGQGPQFIFQYYREEENGRGNFPPRFSGLQFPNYSSELNVNALELDDSALYLCASSLGQSIMNTEAFFGQGTRLTVV.

The chain combines TRBV5-5 with TRBJ1-2; 7 bases fit TRBD1. The CDR3 spans 15 residues. V lost 3 bases, J lost 5 bases, and 10 bases stayed unmatched. CDR1 SGHKS and CDR2 YYEKEE come from the germline V gene (reference sequence). The CDR3 region is CASSWDSRADYGYTF. Here the CDR3 DNA reads TGTGCCAGCAGCTGGGACAGCCGGGCAGATTATGGCTACACCTTC.

This clone was counted a few times. This chain connects TRBV24-1 to TRBJ2-3; 7 bases line up with TRBD2. Trimming removed 9 bases from V and 2 bases from J; junction bases left unmatched: 1. CDR1 KGHDR and CDR2 SFDVKD come from the germline V gene. The CDR3 contains 12 residues. This CDR3 reads CATGTTTDTQYF. DNA of the CDR3: TGTGCCACCGGGACTACCACAGATACGCAGTATTTT.

This clone was seen once. V and J are TRBV11-2 and TRBJ2-1, with 13 bases fitting TRBD2. This CDR3 is built from 17 residues. Trimming took 5 bases from V and 7 from J; bases not matched to a gene: 11. Germline V gene sequence: CDR1 SGHAT, CDR2 FQNNGV. The chain's CDR3 is CASSRTLTSGGSNEQFF. The CDR3 bases are TGTGCCAGCAGCCGAACCTTGACTAGCGGGGGGAGTAATGAGCAGTTCTTC. Full variable domain (outside the CDR3, taken from reference TRBV11-2 and TRBJ2-1): EAGVAQSPRYKIIEKRQSVAFWCNPISGHATLYWYQQILGQGPKLLIQFQNNGVVDDSQLPKDRFSAERLKGVDSTLKIQPAKLEDSAVYLCASSRTLTSGGSNEQFFGPGTRLTVL.

The chain is built from TRBV3-1 (or the pseudogene TRBV3-2) and TRBJ1-6, with 7 bases that match TRBD1. Germline assignment: CDR1 LGHDT and CDR2 YNNKEL (reference sequence). The V and J ends lost 0 bases and 7 bases, in that order; junction bases with no gene match: 9. The CDR3 covers 17 residues. The CDR3 is CASSQESLTGHNSPLHF. The CDR3 DNA reads TGTGCCAGCAGCCAAGAAAGCCTGACAGGGCACAATTCACCCCTCCACTTT.

This chain links TRBV6-2 or TRBV6-3 with TRBJ1-5; 10 bases are a match to TRBD1. There are 15 residues in the CDR3. Germline values: CDR1 MNHEY, CDR2 SVGEGT. V dropped 2 bases and J dropped 3; count of bases not matched to a gene: 1. The CDR3 is CASSYGTGVNQPQHF. The CDR3 nucleotides read TGTGCCAGCAGTTACGGGACAGGGGTCAATCAGCCCCAGCATTTT.

The V and J genes are TRBV7-9 and TRBJ1-2; D is unresolved. The germline CDR1 and CDR2 sequences are SEHNR and FQNEAQ (reference sequence). The CDR3 contains 12 residues. Trimming stripped 8 bases from V and 1 base from J, with 8 bases between. The CDR3: CASYRVNYGYTF. CDR3 in DNA: TGTGCCAGCTATCGGGTTAACTATGGCTACACCTTC.

CDR3 bases: TGTGCCAGCAGCCAAGGACAGACCGGCAGCGAGCAGTACTTC. It yields the protein CASSQGQTGSEQYF. J is TRBJ2-7 and V is TRBV4-2, with D possibly being TRBD1 (5 bases). The CDR3 runs to 14 residues. Trimming pared 1 base from V and 6 bases from J, leaving 13 bases between. The germline V gene has CDR1 LGHNA and CDR2 YNFKEQ.

The chain employs TRBV19 and TRBJ1-4, with D uncertain. Germline CDR1 reads LNHDA; CDR2 reads SQIVND (reference sequence). The V end was cut by 5 bases, the J end by 6 bases, with 13 bases between. The CDR3 totals 14 residues. This chain's CDR3 is CASSPRFDYEKLFF. CDR3 DNA sequence: TGTGCCAGTAGTCCCCGGTTCGATTATGAAAAACTGTTTTTT.

This clone showed up just a few times. CDR3 protein: CASSQDYGRAGELFF. The CDR3 coding sequence is TGCGCCAGCAGCCAAGATTATGGCAGGGCCGGGGAGCTGTTTTTT. The rearrangement joins TRBV4-3 to TRBJ2-2; tentative D call: TRBD1 (5 bases). With 0 bases removed from V and 6 bases from J, the gap between germline ends came to 11 bases. The germline V gene encodes CDR1 LGHNA and CDR2 YSLEER. This CDR3 is built from 15 residues.

The J gene is TRBJ1-3, the V gene TRBV7-9; D not certain. The CDR3 loop spans 14 amino acids. CDR1 SEHNR and CDR2 FQNEAQ come from the germline V gene (reference sequence). Deletions cut 8 bases from V and 7 bases from J, with 18 bases between. The CDR3 sequence is CASGTEYSTNTIYF. DNA for the CDR3: TGTGCCAGCGGTACCGAGTATAGCACGAACACCATATATTTT.

V gene TRBV7-9 combines with J gene TRBJ2-5, with D uncertain. V was pared by 3 bases and J by 2 bases, with 7 bases between. Germline V gene lookup returns CDR1 SEHNR and CDR2 FQNEAQ (reference sequence). This CDR3 spans 13 amino acids. The CDR3 sequence: CASSFASQETQYF. CDR3 coding DNA: TGTGCCAGCAGCTTTGCCAGTCAAGAGACCCAGTACTTC.

The genes are TRBV7-9 and TRBJ1-6, with a tentative D call TRBD1 (5 bases). The CDR3 has 14 amino acids. Per germline, CDR1 SEHNR and CDR2 FQNEAQ (reference sequence). The V end was cut by 1 base, the J end by 10 bases, with 11 bases between. The CDR3 reads CASSLGRGASPLHF. The CDR3 nucleotides are TGTGCCAGCAGCTTAGGAAGGGGCGCATCACCCCTCCACTTT.

The rearrangement links TRBV2 to TRBJ1-4; weak D call: TRBD1 (6 bases). The length of the CDR3 is 13 residues. Trimming took off 6 bases at V and 3 bases at J, with 8 bases between the two ends. CDR1 is SNHLY, CDR2 FYNNEI, per germline. CDR3 amino acids: CASRTGPNEKLFF. As DNA, the CDR3 is TGTGCCAGCAGGACAGGACCTAATGAAAAACTGTTTTTT. Filled out from reference TRBV2 and TRBJ1-4, the complete variable domain reads EPEVTQTPSHQVTQMGQEVILRCVPISNHLYFYWYRQILGQKVEFLVSFYNNEISEKSEIFDDQFSVERPDGSNFTLKIRSTKLEDSAMYFCASRTGPNEKLFFGSGTQLSVL.

The rearrangement uses TRBV5-1 and TRBJ2-5; TRBD2 aligns across 8 bases. The CDR3 runs to 16 residues. Germline trimming cut 4 bases from V and 1 base from J; bases unmatched to any gene: 9. The V gene's germline CDR1 is SGHRS and CDR2 YFSETQ. CDR3 nucleotides: TGCGCCAGCAGCCACTCCGGGCTAGCGGGCCAAGAGACCCAGTACTTC. Translating gives CASSHSGLAGQETQYF.

This chain connects TRBV7-9 to TRBJ1-2, with 8 nucleotides matching TRBD1. The junction had 8 bases not matched to a gene; V was cut back by 5 bases and J by 6 bases. The length of the CDR3 is 14 residues. The germline gives CDR1 SEHNR, CDR2 FQNEAQ (reference sequence). The DNA of the CDR3 is TGTGCCAGCAGCCTATCGACAGGGGTGGATGGCTACACCTTC. Amino acid sequence: CASSLSTGVDGYTF.

About this clone itself: The same CDR3 also results from other DNA sequences found in this sample. This chain links TRBV29-1 with TRBJ1-1; no clear D. From germline, CDR1 is SQVTM and CDR2 ANQGSEA. The ends were cut back, 3 bases at V and 0 bases at J, with 8 bases in the middle. The CDR3 sequence is 13 residues long. The CDR3 protein is CSVDRGLNTEAFF. DNA of the CDR3: TGCAGCGTTGATCGGGGTTTGAACACTGAAGCTTTCTTT.

The CDR3 coding sequence is TGTGCCAGCAGCTCAGGCGCAACTAATGAAAAACTGTTTTTT. It codes for CASSSGATNEKLFF. The chain couples TRBV5-6 to TRBJ1-4; D is unresolved. The V end was cut by 3 bases, the J end by 0 bases, with 6 bases between. Germline loops: CDR1 SGHDT, CDR2 YYEEEE. The CDR3 runs 14 residues.

As for this clone: Other DNA sequences within the sample encode an identical CDR3. This chain joins TRBV30 and TRBJ1-3; D is unclear. Trimming removed 3 bases from V and 7 bases from J, with 7 bases in between. Germline CDR1 and CDR2: GTSNPN and SVGIG (reference sequence). CDR3 length equals 11 residues. DNA of the CDR3: TGTGCCTGGAGCCGGGGTAACACCATATATTTT. It codes for CAWSRGNTIYF.

This clone was picked up a small number of times. The rearrangement uses TRBV18 and TRBJ2-5; 15 bases match TRBD2. The germline gives CDR1 KGHSH, CDR2 LQKENI. V lost 3 bases and J lost 4; bases outside the gene matches: 9. The length of the CDR3 is 18 residues. The CDR3 coding sequence is TGTGCCAGCTCACCGGTCGGGACTAGCGGGGGGTACGCAGAGACCCAGTACTTC. Residues: CASSPVGTSGGYAETQYF.

J is TRBJ1-2 and V is TRBV4-3, with unresolved D. V was trimmed by 1 base and J by 8 bases, leaving 11 bases between them. This CDR3 region has 13 residues. CDR1 LGHNA and CDR2 YSLEER come from the germline V gene. Here the CDR3 reads CASSQVGGEGYTF. As DNA, the CDR3 is TGCGCCAGCAGCCAAGTAGGCGGGGAAGGCTACACCTTC.

The chain uses TRBV6-2 or TRBV6-3 and TRBJ2-4; maybe TRBD2 (6 bases). The CDR3 is 16 residues long. V was shortened by 4 bases and J by 0 bases, with 13 bases between the two germline ends. CDR1 and CDR2 (germline): MNHEY, SVGEGT. The CDR3 DNA reads as TGTGCCAGCAGTTCACCGGGAGCGCCAGCCAAAAACATTCAGTACTTC. It is translated as CASSSPGAPAKNIQYF.

This chain uses TRBV18 with TRBJ2-1; TRBD1 matches at 8 bases. Germline V gives CDR1 KGHSH, CDR2 LQKENI. With V trimmed by 6 bases and J by 0 bases, 19 bases remained unmatched. The CDR3 runs to 20 residues. As DNA, the CDR3 is TGTGCCAGCTCCGTGGGGGGCAGGGGGCCGATCTCATCCTCCTACAATGAGCAGTTCTTC. It yields the protein CASSVGGRGPISSSYNEQFF.

The table lists this clone with a few counts. V usage is TRBV4-2 and J usage is TRBJ2-5; 12 bases map to TRBD2. CDR1 LGHNA and CDR2 YNFKEQ come from the germline V gene. The CDR3 extends over 17 amino acids. V gave up 1 base and J gave up 4 bases; unmatched junction bases: 7. CDR3 nucleotides: TGTGCCAGCAGCCAAGGACTAGCGGGGGTAGAAGTAGAGACCCAGTACTTC. Its protein is CASSQGLAGVEVETQYF.

The V and J genes are TRBV10-3 and TRBJ1-2; D is unresolved. This CDR3 is built from 17 residues. The V gene's germline CDR1 is ENHRY and CDR2 SYGVKD. Trimming took 2 bases from V and 3 from J, leaving 19 bases between them. The CDR3 nucleotides are TGTGCCATCAGTGAGGCGTCCTTACAGAGAACTTACTATGGCTACACCTTC. Its protein is CAISEASLQRTYYGYTF.

The J gene is TRBJ1-1, the V gene TRBV6-1; D gene uncertain. The V gene lost 3 bases and the J gene lost 0 bases, with 17 bases spanning the gap. The CDR3 is 17 amino acids. Per the germline V gene, CDR1 is MNHNS and CDR2 is SASEGT. The CDR3 nucleotides are TGTGCCAGCAGTGAGTTCCCCAGGTCTATAATGAACACTGAAGCTTTCTTT. Translated, it gives CASSEFPRSIMNTEAFF.

In this sample, this clone turned up once. The rearrangement uses TRBV27 and TRBJ1-2; 8 nucleotides line up with TRBD1. Looked up from germline, CDR1 is MNHEY and CDR2 is SMNVEV (reference sequence). Trimming removed 3 bases from V and 0 bases from J; junction bases left unmatched: 12. This CDR3 region has 18 residues. DNA for the CDR3: TGTGCCAGCAGTTTTCAGGGGGCCGGAGGGATTGCTAACTATGGCTACACCTTC. This translates into CASSFQGAGGIANYGYTF.

The rearrangement links TRBV27 to TRBJ2-7; D is perhaps TRBD1 (6 bases). V dropped 5 bases and J dropped 3 bases, with 17 bases sitting between them. The CDR3 covers 15 residues. Germline V lookup: CDR1 MNHEY, CDR2 SMNVEV (reference sequence). The CDR3 reads CASSTQPRGNYEQYF. DNA of the CDR3: TGTGCCAGCAGTACCCAACCCAGGGGAAACTACGAGCAGTACTTC.